This entry lists 15 T cell receptor beta chains sequenced from one sample in a study of identical twins. Each CDR3 protein is one row after TCRdb ran MiXCR on the 5' RACE reads. The sample lists approximately 700,000 distinct CDR3 sequences; about 20% were seen once. This same sample was also part of a study on T cells expressing NK-cell markers.

The source material was PBMCs. All receptors come from a woman aged 18-29 years in good health.

Only a few counts were recorded for this clonotype. The chain employs TRBV5-1 and TRBJ2-3; D uncertain. Between the trimmed V and J ends, which lost 4 bases and 2 bases, there was a span of 14 bases. The germline CDR1 and CDR2 sequences are SGHRS and YFSETQ. CDR3 length equals 15 residues. CDR3 protein: CASSADPRTTDTQYF. The CDR3 nucleotides are TGCGCCAGCAGCGCGGACCCCAGGACCACAGATACGCAGTATTTT.

J is TRBJ2-7 and V is TRBV20-1, with 8 bases identical to TRBD1. Germline CDR1 DFQATT, CDR2 SNEGSKA (reference sequence). The trim removed 5 bases at V and 4 bases at J, leaving 10 bases unmatched. This CDR3 has 14 residues. The CDR3 region has the DNA TGCAGTGCTTCAGACAGGGGCGGCCCTTACGAGCAGTACTTC. This translates into CSASDRGGPYEQYF.

This sequence joins TRBV30 and TRBJ2-5; either TRBD1 or TRBD2 may fit D (5 bases each). This CDR3 region has 15 residues. Germline-derived CDR1 and CDR2 are GTSNPN and SVGIG (reference sequence). The germline V and J ends were trimmed by 4 bases and 3 bases, with 18 bases remaining between them. The CDR3 spells CAWTGAGTGKETQYF. CDR3 DNA sequence: TGTGCCTGGACTGGGGCCGGGACGGGGAAAGAGACCCAGTACTTC.

This chain uses TRBV20-1 with TRBJ2-1; 9 nucleotides match TRBD1. J was trimmed by 4 bases and V by 6 bases; bases with no gene match: 7. CDR3 length: 14 residues. CDR1 is DFQATT and CDR2 is SNEGSKA in the germline V gene (reference sequence). The CDR3 coding sequence is TGCAGTGCCTGGGAGACAGGGGGATACAATGAGCAGTTCTTC. Its translation: CSAWETGGYNEQFF.

This clonotype was recorded at least ten times. The V gene is TRBV12-3 or TRBV12-4, the J gene TRBJ1-2, with D perhaps matching TRBD1 (5 bases). The CDR3 is made up of 14 amino acids. V was clipped by 6 bases and J by 8 bases, with 19 bases between them. The CDR3 here is CASSPRDWLRGYTF. The CDR3 DNA reads as TGTGCCAGCAGCCCCCGGGACTGGCTTAGAGGCTACACCTTC.

This clonotype has a handful of counts. J is TRBJ1-5 and V is TRBV7-9; D uncertain. The CDR3 runs to 13 residues. Germline V gives CDR1 SEHNR, CDR2 FQNEAQ (reference sequence). Trimming shortened V by 4 bases and J by 5 bases, and 9 bases separated the two germline ends. This CDR3 reads CASSSTGDQPQHF. The CDR3 DNA is TGTGCCAGCAGCTCCACTGGGGATCAGCCCCAGCATTTT.

This sequence joins TRBV6-5 and TRBJ2-6, with D perhaps matching TRBD2 (6 bases). Germline assignment: CDR1 MNHEY and CDR2 SVGAGI. The CDR3 contains 17 residues. Trimming shortened V by 4 bases and J by 0 bases, and 13 bases separated the two germline ends. The CDR3 loop is CASSSPAGSSGANVLTF. CDR3 nucleotides: TGTGCCAGCAGTTCCCCTGCGGGGTCCTCTGGGGCCAACGTCCTGACTTTC.

This clonotype turned up a few times. The J gene is TRBJ2-5, the V gene TRBV20-1; 12 nucleotides line up with TRBD2. The germline gives CDR1 DFQATT, CDR2 SNEGSKA (reference sequence). This CDR3 spans 15 amino acids. J was trimmed by 4 bases and V by 6 bases; bases with no gene match: 9. CDR3 in amino acids: CSAALAGGPPETQYF. DNA for the CDR3: TGCAGTGCAGCTCTAGCGGGAGGGCCCCCAGAGACCCAGTACTTC.

Concerning this clonotype: The CDR3 end shows no conserved phenylalanine or tryptophan, and so a read error is likely. V usage is TRBV6-1 and J usage is TRBJ2-4; D unresolved. CDR1 is MNHNS and CDR2 is SASEGT in the germline V gene. Trimming pared 8 bases from V and 2 bases from J, leaving 4 bases between. The CDR3 loop spans 11 amino acids. The CDR3 DNA reads as TGTGCCAGCGGACCCAAAAACATTCAGTACCTC. Encoded protein: CASGPKNIQYL.

This clonotype has just a few counts. This chain's CDR3 is CASSLGGSGRAGELFF. DNA for the CDR3: TGTGCCAGCAGCCTGGGTGGTAGCGGGAGGGCCGGGGAGCTGTTTTTT. The V call is TRBV12-3 or TRBV12-4, the J call TRBJ2-2, with 11 bases that match TRBD2. The CDR3 is made up of 16 amino acids. Unmatched junction bases numbered 9, after V lost 6 bases and J lost 6 bases.

J is TRBJ2-5 and V is TRBV6-1; D unclear. V lost 6 bases, J lost 5 bases, and 13 bases lay in between. The CDR3 extends over 13 amino acids. The V gene's germline CDR1 is MNHNS and CDR2 SASEGT. The CDR3 sequence: CASRFSPYETQYF. The DNA of the CDR3 is TGTGCCAGCAGGTTTTCACCCTACGAGACCCAGTACTTC.

The gene calls are TRBV21-1 and TRBJ1-2. TRBV21-1 is recorded as a pseudogene. The CDR3 runs 16 residues. CDR3 nucleotide sequence: TGTGCCAGCAGCAAATTAAGGAGACAGCGTACCTATGGCTACACCTTC. It encodes CASSKLRRQRTYGYTF.

This clonotype was seen a few times. J is TRBJ2-7 and V is TRBV27; 13 nucleotides agree with TRBD2. V trimming: 5 bases; J trimming: 3 bases; junction bases outside the gene matches: 10. CDR3 length equals 17 residues. Germline V lookup: CDR1 MNHEY, CDR2 SMNVEV (reference sequence). As DNA, the CDR3 is TGTGCCAGCAGTCTGAAAACCGGGACTAGCGGGGTCTACGAGCAGTACTTC. Its translation is CASSLKTGTSGVYEQYF.

This clonotype was seen more than once but under ten times. The gene calls are TRBV5-1 and TRBJ2-7; no firm D call. V was shortened by 2 bases and J by 7 bases, with 19 bases between the two germline ends. This CDR3 is 15 amino acids long. CDR1 and CDR2 from the germline V gene are SGHRS and YFSETQ. The CDR3 DNA is TGCGCCAGCAGCTTTGTGGGTCCTGAATCGGGTGAGCAGTACTTC. Amino acids: CASSFVGPESGEQYF.

V gene TRBV6-1 combines with J gene TRBJ1-1; D not certain. Germline CDR1 is MNHNS and CDR2 is SASEGT. The CDR3 runs to 13 residues. V was cut by 2 bases and J by 5 bases, with 9 bases left in between. CDR3 bases: TGTGCCAGCAGTGAAATGGGCAGAACTGAAGCTTTCTTT. Its protein is CASSEMGRTEAFF.